The clone carrying this T cell receptor beta chain was found a few times. Its matching antigen is unknown. With ipilimumab providing CTLA-4 blockade, focal radiation was administered to patients who had chemo-refractory metastatic non-small-cell lung cancer. Germline CDR1 SGHNT, CDR2 YENEEA. With 5 bases removed from V and 0 bases from J, the gap between germline ends came to 14 bases. The CDR3 covers 16 residues. The sample belongs to a study of radiotherapy plus CTLA-4 blockade in lung cancer. Produced via immunoSEQ multiplex PCR; TCRdb's table is partial and in-frame only. Of 70,000 to 95,000 clones listed, about 88% are singletons. Study-level results: In blood, TCR clones derived from the tumor expanded after radiotherapy plus ipilimumab.

The TCR was taken from a human donor with non-small cell lung cancer that progressed on radiotherapy plus ipilimumab. The chain uses TRBV11-3 and TRBJ1-3; unclear D gene. The sample was peripheral blood, taken from a patient treated with radiotherapy plus ipilimumab. CDR3 sequence: CASSRPFLTSGNTIYF. CDR3 bases: TGTGCCAGCAGCAGACCCTTCTTGACCTCTGGAAACACCATATATTTT.